This TCR beta chain stems from a study of identifying expanded T cells in peripheral blood. Study results and caveats: Over around two and four weeks, about 16 and 19 clones changed, versus around 1.2 between replicates. Across healthy donors, higher total template counts meant significantly greater approximately two-week count variance.

V was pared by 0 bases and J by 9 bases, with 8 bases of the junction left unmatched. This CDR3 is 15 amino acids long. Germline V gives CDR1 MNHNY, CDR2 SVGAGI (reference sequence). TCRdb's copy holds only in-frame clones and misses some; the assay was immunoSEQ multiplex PCR. The table includes about 82,000 clones, roughly 89% detected once. Collection occurred without any documented infections or immune events in donors. A word on this clone: Its cognate antigen is unknown.

The sequenced material came from blood. The chain uses TRBV6-6 and TRBJ2-1; 7 nucleotides line up with TRBD1. This TCR derives from a person between 18 and 70 years old in good health. The chain's CDR3 is CASSYSSDRDTEQFF. DNA for the CDR3: TGTGCCAGCAGTTACTCCTCCGACAGGGATACTGAGCAGTTCTTC.